The 11 T cell receptor beta chains below all came from one sample that was sequenced in a study of tumor-infiltrating lymphocytes in primary liver carcinoma. Production of TCR beta cDNA used 500 ng total RNA together with a constant-region primer. A slightly modified ARM-PCR protocol with three nested multiplex PCR rounds produced these TCR beta libraries. A C-beta reverse primer and TRBV1-TRBV30 forward primers served in each of the first two PCR rounds, at 10 cycles apiece. TCRdb re-analysed the multiplex PCR reads in MiXCR, keeping a single row per CDR3 protein. This sample has roughly 120,000 distinct CDR3 sequences; roughly three fifths occur once, and the top ten carry roughly 7.9%. Co-extracted RNA and DNA came from about 20-30 mg of unsorted bulk tissue. Sequenced input: liver tumor tissue from sampling region 3. The subset is: tumor region T3, left-lateral pole. These TCRs come from a woman aged 55-70 years with primary liver carcinoma and hepatitis B virus infection.

This clonotype appeared a few times. The J gene is TRBJ1-5, the V gene TRBV20-1; D may be TRBD1 (6 bases). CDR3 length: 12 amino acids. From germline, CDR1 is DFQATT and CDR2 SNEGSKA (reference sequence). V gave up 4 bases and J gave up 2 bases, with 6 bases separating them. In nucleotides, the CDR3 is TGCAGTGCTACAGGGGGCAATCAGCCCCAGCATTTT. It is translated as CSATGGNQPQHF.

On this clonotype itself: Likely a read error: the CDR3 ends without its conserved phenylalanine or tryptophan. V usage is TRBV11-3 and J usage is TRBJ2-1, with a possible D match to TRBD2 (6 bases). Germline assignment: CDR1 SGHNT and CDR2 YENEEA. The CDR3 is 16 residues long. Trimming removed 5 bases at V and 4 bases at J, with 18 bases between. DNA of the CDR3: TGTGCCAGCAGCGCGACTAGTGGAGGCCAGTACAATGAGCAGTTCTAC. It encodes CASSATSGGQYNEQFY.

A note on this clonotype: This may be a read error: a much more frequent sequence differs by one nucleotide. This chain joins TRBV10-3 and TRBJ1-4; 9 bases line up with TRBD1. With 7 bases clipped from V and 11 bases from J, the junction kept 8 bases outside the gene matches. Germline CDR1 and CDR2: ENHRY and SYGVKD. The CDR3 totals 13 residues. The CDR3 nucleotides read TGTGCCATCAACCGGGACAGGGACGATAAACTGTTTTTT. It specifies CAINRDRDDKLFF.

The table lists this clonotype with a few counts. This rearrangement joins TRBV5-8 to TRBJ2-1; no definite D call. The ends were cut back, 0 bases at V and 7 bases at J, with 23 bases in the middle. This CDR3 comprises 18 residues. The germline gives CDR1 SGHTS, CDR2 YDEGEE. In DNA form, the CDR3 reads TGTGCCAGCAGCTTGGGGGGTGCGAGCGATTCGGGCAGGAATGAGCAGTTCTTC. This codes for CASSLGGASDSGRNEQFF.

This chain links TRBV29-1 with TRBJ1-2; D is undetermined. Trimming cost V 5 bases and J 7 bases, with 11 bases left between them. The CDR3 sequence is 11 residues long. Germline V CDR1 and CDR2: SQVTM, ANQGSEA. CDR3 loop: CSVSMQLGYTF. The CDR3 DNA is TGCAGCGTTTCGATGCAGCTTGGCTACACCTTC.

The V call is TRBV20-1, the J call TRBJ2-3, with 9 bases fitting TRBD2. This CDR3 is built from 17 residues. Germline CDR1 DFQATT, CDR2 SNEGSKA (reference sequence). Trimming cost V 3 bases and J 2 bases; bases outside gene matches: 12. This CDR3 is CSASGNVAGVTTDTQYF. In DNA form, the CDR3 reads TGCAGTGCTAGTGGAAATGTAGCGGGAGTCACCACAGATACGCAGTATTTT.

This chain links TRBV28 with TRBJ1-6; 7 bases agree with TRBD1. Trimming took 5 bases from V and 9 from J; bases not matched to a gene: 7. CDR3 length: 14 amino acids. CDR1 MDHEN and CDR2 SYDVKM come from the germline V gene. The DNA for the CDR3 is TGTGCCAGCAGTGTCAACAGGGGCAGTTCACCCCTCCACTTT. This encodes CASSVNRGSSPLHF. The full variable domain, rest sourced from reference TRBV28 and TRBJ1-6, is DVKVTQSSRYLVKRTGEKVFLECVQDMDHENMFWYRQDPGLGLRLIYFSYDVKMKEKGDIPEGYSVSREKKERFSLILESASTNQTSMYLCASSVNRGSSPLHFGNGTRLTVT.

The table lists this clonotype with a count of one. V usage is TRBV7-9 and J usage is TRBJ1-1; a possible D gene is TRBD1 (5 bases). Germline CDR1 SEHNR, CDR2 FQNEAQ (reference sequence). The CDR3 totals 14 residues. Trimming took 11 bases from V and 0 from J, leaving 16 bases between them. The CDR3 loop reads CAVFRGVMNTEAFF. DNA for the CDR3: TGTGCCGTTTTTAGGGGTGTCATGAACACTGAAGCTTTCTTT. Full variable domain (missing parts from reference TRBV7-9 and TRBJ1-1): DTGVSQNPRHKITKRGQNVTFRCDPISEHNRLYWYRQTLGQGPEFLTYFQNEAQLEKSRLLSDRFSAERPKGSFSTLEIQRTEQGDSAMYLCAVFRGVMNTEAFFGQGTRLTVV.

Comments on this clonotype: This may be a read error, as it is one base from a much larger clone. V is TRBV14 and J is TRBJ2-3, with D uncertain. This CDR3 comprises 16 residues. Germline values: CDR1 SGHDN, CDR2 FVKESK. The CDR3 DNA is TGTGTCAGCAGCCCCCTCCAGATGAAAAGCACAGATACGCAGTATTTT. Translation gives CVSSPLQMKSTDTQYF.

Concerning this clonotype: Just one base apart from a much larger clone, this may be a read error. The chain links TRBV4-1 to TRBJ1-1; 8 positions agree with TRBD1. Germline values: CDR1 MGHRA, CDR2 YSYEKL. The CDR3 covers 13 residues. CDR3 sequence (DNA): TGCGTCAGCAGCCGCACAGGGGGCACTGAAGCTTTCTTT. It translates to CVSSRTGGTEAFF.

This clonotype has only a few counts. This could be a read error, since a much larger clone is one nucleotide away. The CDR3 loop reads CASSLLGASGNEQYF. In DNA form, the CDR3 reads TGCGCCAGCAGCCTCCTTGGGGCATCGGGTAACGAGCAGTACTTC. J is TRBJ2-7 and V is TRBV5-1, with D perhaps matching TRBD1 (5 bases). The CDR3 totals 15 residues. Trimming took 4 bases from V and 5 from J, leaving 19 bases between them. From germline, CDR1 is SGHRS and CDR2 YFSETQ.